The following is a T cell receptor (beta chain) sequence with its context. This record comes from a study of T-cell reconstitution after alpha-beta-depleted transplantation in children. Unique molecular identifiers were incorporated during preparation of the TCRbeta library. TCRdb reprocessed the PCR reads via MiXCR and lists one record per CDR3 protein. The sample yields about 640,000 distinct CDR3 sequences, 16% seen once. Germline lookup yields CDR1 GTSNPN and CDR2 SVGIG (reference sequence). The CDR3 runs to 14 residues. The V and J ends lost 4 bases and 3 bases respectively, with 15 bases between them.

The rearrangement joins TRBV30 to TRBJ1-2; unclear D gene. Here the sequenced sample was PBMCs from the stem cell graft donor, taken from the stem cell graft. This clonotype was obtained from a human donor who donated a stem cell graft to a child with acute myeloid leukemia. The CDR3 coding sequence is TGTGCCTGGAAGAGTGGGAGGGCCCACTATGGCTACACCTTC. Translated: CAWKSGRAHYGYTF. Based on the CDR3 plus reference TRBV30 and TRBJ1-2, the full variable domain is SQTIHQWPATLVQPVGSPLSLECTVEGTSNPNLYWYRQAAGRGLQLLFYSVGIGQISSEVPQNLSASRPQDRQFILSSKKLLLSDSGFYLCAWKSGRAHYGYTFGSGTRLTVV.